The rows below give T cell receptor beta chains drawn from one sample of a study of technical replicates of blood from several donors. Profiling relied on immunoSEQ multiplex PCR, and the TCRdb table lists in-frame clones only, not all of them. Altogether tens of thousands of clones are present, 81% being singletons, with the ten largest covering about 4%. Material for sequencing was PBMCs. These TCRs come from a human donor in good health. Some clones in this sample may be carry-over from other donors' samples. Each CDR3 is given with its conserved first and last residue. Fields, in order: V gene, clone size, J gene, D gene, CDR3 DNA, CDR3 protein. The D gene is left open where the match is weak. Only part of the rows carry a size: once, few, many, or a class if the clone is expanded.

TRBV7-3	NA	TRBJ2-5	TRBD1	TGTGCCAGCAGCAGGGACAGGGTAGAGACCCAGTACTTC	CASSRDRVETQYF
TRBV2	NA	TRBJ2-7	NA	TGTGCCAGCAGTATACAGATTTCTATACCCTACGAGCAGTACTTC	CASSIQISIPYEQYF
TRBV4-1	NA	TRBJ2-7	NA	TGCGCCAGCAGCCTAGTGATGGAGTCCTCCTACGAGCAGTACTTC	CASSLVMESSYEQYF
TRBV19	once	TRBJ2-1	TRBD1	TGTGCCAGTAGGAATTTGGGACAGGGTTACAATGAGCAGTTCTTC	CASRNLGQGYNEQFF
TRBV7-8	NA	TRBJ2-1	TRBD2	TGTGCCAGCAGCTTAAGGTCCGCGGGAGTAAACAATGAGCAGTTCTTC	CASSLRSAGVNNEQFF
TRBV30	NA	TRBJ1-2	NA	TGTGCCTGGAGTGTAATAACGGGAAGGGACTATGGCTACACCTTC	CAWSVITGRDYGYTF
TRBV27	NA	TRBJ1-5	NA	TGTGCCAGCAGCCCGACAGGTTTAAATCAGCCCCAGCATTTT	CASSPTGLNQPQHF
TRBV6-1	few	TRBJ2-2	TRBD2	TGTGCCAGCAGTGGGGGGGTGTGGCTAGCGGAGAACACCGGGGAGCTGTTTTTT	CASSGGVWLAENTGELFF
TRBV7-2	NA	TRBJ2-1	TRBD2	TGTGCCAGCAGCGCCCTAGCGGGGGGGGGCCACAATGAGCAGTTCTTC	CASSALAGGGHNEQFF
TRBV4-1	NA	TRBJ1-3	NA	TGCGCCAGCAGCCAAATTATCAACGCGGGCACCATATATTTT	CASSQIINAGTIYF
TRBV29-1	NA	TRBJ1-3	NA	TGCAGCGGTTGGAGGGGTAACACCATATATTTT	CSGWRGNTIYF
TRBV6-5	NA	TRBJ2-3	NA	TGTGCCAGCAGTTATGCGGATACGCAGTATTTT	CASSYADTQYF
TRBV5-1	NA	TRBJ2-5	TRBD2	TGCGCCAGCCAGGGACTAGCGGGAGAAGGGGAGACCCAGTACTTC	CASQGLAGEGETQYF
TRBV7-6	few	TRBJ2-7	TRBD1	TGTGCCAGCAGCTTAGGACAGGGTATTTCCTACGAGCAGTACTTC	CASSLGQGISYEQYF
TRBV6-6	NA	TRBJ2-1	TRBD2	TGTGCCAGCAGCCCCGGGACTAGCGGCTACAATGAGCAGTTCTTC	CASSPGTSGYNEQFF
TRBV7-8	NA	TRBJ2-7	TRBD2	TGTGCCAGCAGACTGAGCGGGAGTGGATTCTACGAGCAGTACTTC	CASRLSGSGFYEQYF
TRBV7-2	NA	TRBJ2-3	TRBD2	TGTGCCAGCAGCTTAGGACTAGCGGGGAGCACAGATACGCAGTATTTT	CASSLGLAGSTDTQYF
TRBV20-1	NA	TRBJ2-4	NA	TGCAGTGCTAGCCCCCTAGCAATTCAGTACTTC	CSASPLAIQYF
TRBV4-2	NA	TRBJ1-2	NA	TGTGCCAGCAGCCAACTTTACGGGGGCTATGGCTACACCTTC	CASSQLYGGYGYTF
TRBV7-2	NA	TRBJ2-5	NA	TGTGCCAGCAGCGCGAACGGGGACCAAGAGACCCAGTACTTC	CASSANGDQETQYF
TRBV7-8	NA	TRBJ2-7	NA	TGTGCCAGCAGCTTATATGAGGGAGGCTACGAGCAGTACTTC	CASSLYEGGYEQYF
TRBV5-5	NA	TRBJ2-5	TRBD1	TGTGCCAGCAGCCGGGGACAGGGGCCTCAAGAGACCCAGTACTTC	CASSRGQGPQETQYF
TRBV29-1	NA	TRBJ2-1	TRBD2	TGCAGCGCAACACTAGCGGGAGAACATTACAATGAGCAGTTCTTC	CSATLAGEHYNEQFF
TRBV5-6	once	TRBJ1-2	TRBD1	TGTGCCAGCAGCTTGGGGGACAGGGTGGATGGCTACACCTTC	CASSLGDRVDGYTF
TRBV27	NA	TRBJ2-7	TRBD2	TGTGCCAGCAGTTTAGGGGGGGGTTGGGGCTACGAGCAGTACTTC	CASSLGGGWGYEQYF
TRBV27	NA	TRBJ1-6	TRBD1	TGTGCCAGCAGTTTTACAGGGGTTACGGCACCCCTCCACTTT	CASSFTGVTAPLHF
TRBV30	few	TRBJ1-1	TRBD1	TGTGCCTGGAGTTTACAGGGGGCGCATGCTTTCTTT	CAWSLQGAHAFF